The rows below give T cell receptor beta chains drawn from one sample of a study of blood T cell repertoires in COVID-19. The repertoire was sequenced with immunoSEQ multiplex PCR; TCRdb's copy has only in-frame clones and lacks some. The sample carries more than 80,000 clones, 71% recorded once. The sequenced material came from peripheral blood. These receptors were collected from a human donor with acute or convalescent COVID-19. The donor label of this sample is uncertain. Each CDR3 is given without its conserved first and last residue. The order of the fields is V gene, J gene, CDR3 protein.

TRBV7-2	TRBJ2-3	ASSMRGGLGDTQY
TRBV2	TRBJ2-5	ASSEGVRVGQTQY
TRBV11-2	TRBJ2-3	ASSSSGGAVRDTQY
TRBV6-5	TRBJ2-3	ASSAGLRAADTQY
TRBV28	TRBJ1-4	ASSPPDFQDEKLF
TRBV2	TRBJ2-2	ASSYRGAGELF
TRBV9	TRBJ2-5	ASSVGSGGVQETQY
TRBV7-3	TRBJ2-3	ASSPGGARTDTQY
TRBV4-2	TRBJ1-6	ASSQAGLSSYNSPLH
TRBV1	TRBJ1-1	TSSQDSRDFKGAF
TRBV2	TRBJ1-2	ASSRPDRDYGYT
TRBV21-1	TRBJ1-1	ASSKERLYTEAF
TRBV9	TRBJ1-6	ASSVGGVSSPLH
TRBV7-2	TRBJ1-2	ASSTRTGSGST
TRBV5-1	TRBJ2-1	ASSLGQGSSEQF
TRBV25-1	TRBJ2-3	ASSSLGTETDTQY
TRBV12-3/TRBV12-4	TRBJ1-5	ASSRTYNQPQH
TRBV30	TRBJ1-5	AWSRQDNQPQH
TRBV9	TRBJ1-6	ASSGRDRGVDSPLH
TRBV2	TRBJ1-1	ASKGGGNTEAF
TRBV7-2	TRBJ2-3	ASSLGLRGTDTQY
TRBV7-3	TRBJ2-1	ASSPNARNEQF
TRBV30	TRBJ1-1	AWSAYRVTEAF
TRBV29-1	TRBJ2-3	SVEVGGPHTDTQY
TRBV6-5	TRBJ2-2	ASTPRWLNTGELF
TRBV2	TRBJ1-3	ASRIGGPLSGNTIY
TRBV30	TRBJ2-2	AWSPWIVGQNTGELF
TRBV2	TRBJ1-1	ASMWGRDTEAF
TRBV13	TRBJ1-2	ASSPHTGQGSNYGYT
TRBV6-2/TRBV6-3	TRBJ1-5	ASSYSKVYPLTLNNQPQH
TRBV6-5	TRBJ2-1	ASSWGGRAYNEQF
TRBV28	TRBJ2-5	ASAGPSGGETQY
TRBV18	TRBJ2-1	ASSRSQDRGPYNEQF